The 12 T cell receptor beta chains reported below all come from one sample, sequenced in a study of blood T cell repertoires in COVID-19. Produced via immunoSEQ multiplex PCR; TCRdb's table is partial and in-frame only. Of about 40,000 clones listed, 86% are singletons. The material sequenced was peripheral blood. Receptors originate from a man aged 50 or older in a cohort sampled during active COVID-19.

The chain links TRBV19 to TRBJ1-5; 9 bases are a match to TRBD1. This CDR3 region has 14 residues. Germline values: CDR1 LNHDA, CDR2 SQIVND (reference sequence). V gave up 6 bases and J gave up 4 bases; unmatched junction bases: 4. The CDR3 reads CASSRDRVNQPQHF. The CDR3 nucleotides read TGTGCCAGTAGCCGGGACAGGGTTAATCAGCCCCAGCATTTT.

V is TRBV11-2 and J is TRBJ1-1, with TRBD1 matching over 7 bases. V dropped 2 bases and J dropped 0; count of bases not matched to a gene: 3. CDR1 is SGHAT, CDR2 FQNNGV, per germline. The CDR3 is made up of 15 amino acids. CDR3 nucleotides: TGTGCCAGCAGCTTATTGACAGGGTTGAACACTGAAGCTTTCTTT. Translated: CASSLLTGLNTEAFF.

This clone was observed a few times. The rearrangement links TRBV5-1 to TRBJ1-6; TRBD1 agrees at 7 bases. The V and J ends lost 0 bases and 7 bases, in that order; junction bases with no gene match: 4. CDR3 length: 15 amino acids. The V gene's germline CDR1 is SGHRS and CDR2 YFSETQ. The CDR3 DNA is TGCGCCAGCAGCTTGGGACAGGGTTGGAATTCACCCCTCCACTTT. Amino acids: CASSLGQGWNSPLHF. The entire variable domain, with the rest obtained from reference TRBV5-1 and TRBJ1-6, is as follows: KAGVTQTPRYLIKTRGQQVTLSCSPISGHRSVSWYQQTPGQGLQFLFEYFSETQRNKGNFPGRFSGRQFSNSRSEMNVSTLELGDSALYLCASSLGQGWNSPLHFGNGTRLTVT.

The rearrangement uses TRBV5-1 and TRBJ2-5, with 15 bases identical to TRBD2. Germline V CDR1 and CDR2: SGHRS, YFSETQ. V gave up 3 bases and J gave up 1 base; unmatched junction bases: 10. The CDR3 runs to 19 residues. The CDR3 is CASSYAPGLAGGPQETQYF. The CDR3 nucleotides read TGCGCCAGCAGCTACGCCCCGGGACTAGCGGGGGGTCCCCAAGAGACCCAGTACTTC.

The chain joins TRBV4-3 to TRBJ2-7; the match to TRBD1 covers 8 bases. The CDR3 is 18 amino acids. The germline V gene encodes CDR1 LGHNA and CDR2 YSLEER. V lost 0 bases to trimming and J lost 0 bases; unmatched junction nucleotides: 10. CDR3 coding DNA: TGCGCCAGCAGCCAAGAAAGTTGGGACAGGCACCCCTCCTACGAGCAGTACTTC. Its protein is CASSQESWDRHPSYEQYF.

V and J are TRBV9 and TRBJ2-1; the match to TRBD2 covers 9 bases. After removal of 3 bases from V and 0 bases from J, the junction contained 1 base not matched to a gene. CDR1 is SGDLS, CDR2 YYNGEE, per germline. The CDR3 loop spans 15 amino acids. CDR3 in DNA: TGTGCCAGCAGCGATAGCGGGAGCTCCTACAATGAGCAGTTCTTC. Translated, it gives CASSDSGSSYNEQFF.

This chain connects TRBV19 to TRBJ1-1; no reliable D call. The germline V gene encodes CDR1 LNHDA and CDR2 SQIVND (reference sequence). Trimming left V 1 base short and J 0 bases short, with 9 bases between. This CDR3 spans 15 amino acids. As DNA, the CDR3 is TGTGCCAGTAGTATAGGGTGGGAGATGAACACTGAAGCTTTCTTT. Its protein is CASSIGWEMNTEAFF. The full variable domain, with the rest looked up from reference TRBV19 and TRBJ1-1, is DGGITQSPKYLFRKEGQNVTLSCEQNLNHDAMYWYRQDPGQGLRLIYYSQIVNDFQKGDIAEGYSVSREKKESFPLTVTSAQKNPTAFYLCASSIGWEMNTEAFFGQGTRLTVV.

The J gene is TRBJ2-1, the V gene TRBV27, with a tentative D call TRBD2 (5 bases). This CDR3 spans 13 amino acids. Germline V gene sequence: CDR1 MNHEY, CDR2 SMNVEV (reference sequence). V lost 8 bases and J 3 bases, leaving 11 bases between the germline ends. CDR3 sequence reads: CASGGRRYNEQFF. The DNA of the CDR3 is TGTGCCAGCGGAGGACGGCGCTACAATGAGCAGTTCTTC.

The V call is TRBV6-6, the J call TRBJ2-3, with 11 bases that match TRBD2. Germline V lookup: CDR1 MNHNY, CDR2 SVGAGI (reference sequence). The V and J ends lost 6 bases and 0 bases, in that order; junction bases with no gene match: 2. There are 15 residues in the CDR3. The CDR3, as DNA: TGTGCCAGCAGAACTAGCGGGGGTAGCACAGATACGCAGTATTTT. It yields the protein CASRTSGGSTDTQYF.

The V gene is TRBV13, the J gene TRBJ2-2; 10 nucleotides match TRBD2. The CDR3 is 16 residues long. CDR1 and CDR2 from the germline V gene are PRHDT and FYEKMQ (reference sequence). V lost 4 bases to trimming and J lost 4 bases; unmatched junction nucleotides: 6. Here the CDR3 DNA reads TGTGCCAGCAGCTCCTTAGCGGGGGGAAGCACCGGGGAGCTGTTTTTT. It encodes CASSSLAGGSTGELFF.

The J gene is TRBJ1-2, the V gene TRBV5-4; D ambiguous. This CDR3 is 15 amino acids long. CDR1 is SGHNT, CDR2 YYREEE, per germline (reference sequence). The V end lost 0 bases, the J end lost 5 bases, and 14 bases lay between the germline ends. The CDR3 is CASSLDGVARYGYTF. The CDR3 nucleotides read TGTGCCAGCAGCTTGGACGGGGTTGCGCGTTATGGCTACACCTTC.

The chain has TRBV9 and TRBJ2-7, with D possibly matching TRBD2 (6 bases). The germline V gene encodes CDR1 SGDLS and CDR2 YYNGEE. With 5 bases removed from V and 2 bases from J, the gap between germline ends came to 14 bases. The length of the CDR3 is 14 residues. The CDR3 DNA reads as TGTGCCAGCAGTTTAGGGACTGCCCCCTACGAGCAGTACTTC. Protein: CASSLGTAPYEQYF.